These 31 T cell receptor beta chains originate from one sample sequenced in a study of beta chain features in type 1 diabetes. Sequencing targeted expressed TCRB transcripts, as all isolated RNA had been reverse transcribed. Clones were sequenced by immunoSEQ multiplex PCR, and TCRdb holds only the in-frame ones, with some missing. The sample includes fewer than 250,000 clones, 7.5% to 10% seen only once; the top ten take about 0.03%. The sample was naive CD4+ T cells from blood. Receptors were obtained from a woman younger than 35 in good health.

V and J are TRBV7-2 and TRBJ1-2, with D maybe TRBD1 (5 bases). This CDR3 is 16 amino acids long. Germline loops: CDR1 SGHTA, CDR2 FQGNSA. Trimming removed 1 base from V and 7 bases from J, with 19 bases in between. The CDR3 DNA reads as TGTGCCAGCAGCTTAGGAGGTTTCCAGGGTGTGACTGGCTACACCTTC. Amino acids: CASSLGGFQGVTGYTF.

The table lists this clone with a few counts. This chain joins TRBV2 and TRBJ1-6, with D unresolved. Germline V gives CDR1 SNHLY, CDR2 FYNNEI. The CDR3 contains 12 residues. The V gene lost 11 bases and the J gene lost 11 bases, with 16 bases spanning the gap. The CDR3 reads CAANTGVAPLHF. DNA for the CDR3: TGTGCCGCCAATACCGGGGTTGCACCCCTCCACTTT.

The chain joins TRBV20-1 to TRBJ2-5; D is perhaps TRBD1 (6 bases). This CDR3 has 11 amino acids. Germline V lookup: CDR1 DFQATT, CDR2 SNEGSKA (reference sequence). V lost 7 bases and J lost 4, with 10 bases in between. The chain's CDR3 is CSGQEGETQYF. CDR3 nucleotide sequence: TGCAGTGGACAGGAAGGAGAGACCCAGTACTTC.

This clone was counted between two and nine times. The J gene is TRBJ1-4, the V gene TRBV5-1; possible D gene TRBD1, 5 bases. Germline assignment: CDR1 SGHRS and CDR2 YFSETQ. CDR3 length: 13 amino acids. The V and J ends lost 6 bases and 3 bases respectively, with 9 bases between them. The DNA of the CDR3 is TGCGCCAGCACAGGGTCGTCTAATGAAAAACTGTTTTTT. Protein product: CASTGSSNEKLFF.

V is TRBV10-3 and J is TRBJ2-7, with TRBD1 matching 12 bases. V was pared by 11 bases and J by 6 bases, with 14 bases of the junction left unmatched. CDR1 is ENHRY, CDR2 SYGVKD, per germline. This CDR3 has 15 residues. CDR3 in amino acids: CAAGYGTGGIGEQYF. In nucleotides, the CDR3 is TGTGCCGCGGGCTATGGGACAGGGGGCATCGGCGAGCAGTACTTC.

The chain is built from TRBV11-2 and TRBJ2-7; D ambiguous. The germline CDR1 and CDR2 sequences are SGHAT and FQNNGV. V lost 6 bases to trimming and J lost 6 bases, with 15 bases between them. CDR3 length equals 13 residues. CDR3 region: CASRPDSSGEQYF. CDR3 bases: TGTGCCAGCAGACCAGACTCTTCGGGCGAGCAGTACTTC.

Worth noting for this clone: A much larger clone is a single base away; this may be a read error. Other DNA sequences of this sample code for an identical CDR3. V gene TRBV11-2 combines with J gene TRBJ2-7; 10 bases agree with TRBD1. CDR1 and CDR2 from the germline V gene are SGHAT and FQNNGV. CDR3 size: 14 residues. V lost 5 bases, J lost 1 base, and 2 bases stayed unmatched. CDR3 DNA: TGTGCCAGCAGCCTGGACAGGGGGTCCTACGAGCAGTACTTC. This sequence encodes CASSLDRGSYEQYF.

The chain joins TRBV4-1 to TRBJ1-3; D is undetermined. V was shortened by 1 base and J by 0 bases, with 10 bases between the two germline ends. The germline V gene has CDR1 MGHRA and CDR2 YSYEKL. CDR3 length equals 16 residues. The CDR3 here is CASSQGSSGSGNTIYF. The CDR3 DNA follows: TGCGCCAGCAGCCAAGGATCATCGGGCTCTGGAAACACCATATATTTT.

In DNA, the CDR3 is TGTGCCAGCAGCGTAGGTGCACTAGCACAAGTAGAGCAGTACTTC. This encodes CASSVGALAQVEQYF. The gene calls are TRBV9 and TRBJ2-7, with D tentatively TRBD2 (6 bases). The V gene's germline CDR1 is SGDLS and CDR2 YYNGEE. The CDR3 is made up of 15 amino acids. V lost 0 bases to trimming and J lost 7 bases, with 17 bases between them.

This clone came up a few times. The chain has TRBV5-1 and TRBJ2-1; 7 nucleotides line up with TRBD1. The CDR3 contains 15 residues. Per the germline V gene, CDR1 is SGHRS and CDR2 is YFSETQ. V trimming: 0 bases; J trimming: 4 bases; junction bases outside the gene matches: 4. CDR3 loop: CASSLEGRGYNEQFF. CDR3 nucleotide sequence: TGCGCCAGCAGCTTGGAGGGCAGGGGGTACAATGAGCAGTTCTTC.

V and J are TRBV30 and TRBJ2-1; D might be TRBD2 (6 bases). The length of the CDR3 is 14 residues. CDR1 is GTSNPN and CDR2 is SVGIG in the germline V gene (reference sequence). The V end lost 4 bases, the J end lost 4 bases, and 14 bases lay between the germline ends. The CDR3 bases are TGTGCCTGGAAACCGGGAGAGACATACAATGAGCAGTTCTTC. It encodes CAWKPGETYNEQFF.

This chain connects TRBV5-4 to TRBJ2-2; 10 bases are a match to TRBD2. V trimming: 1 base; J trimming: 2 bases; junction bases outside the gene matches: 2. CDR1 is SGHNT, CDR2 YYREEE, per germline (reference sequence). This CDR3 is built from 16 residues. CDR3 nucleotides: TGTGCCAGCAGCTTGTGGACTAGCGGTAACACCGGGGAGCTGTTTTTT. As protein: CASSLWTSGNTGELFF.

The CDR3 reads CASSVGAGGLQETQYF. The DNA for the CDR3 is TGTGCCAGCAGCGTAGGGGCAGGGGGTCTCCAAGAGACCCAGTACTTC. The chain combines TRBV9 with TRBJ2-5; 7 bases are shared with TRBD1. Germline loops: CDR1 SGDLS, CDR2 YYNGEE. V shed 0 bases and J 1 base; nucleotides not matched to a gene: 6. The CDR3 runs 16 residues.

The chain links TRBV15 to TRBJ2-1; 7 positions match TRBD2. The V and J ends lost 0 bases and 7 bases, in that order; junction bases with no gene match: 6. This CDR3 region has 15 residues. Germline-derived CDR1 and CDR2 are LNHNV and YYDKDF (reference sequence). CDR3 in DNA: TGTGCCACCAGCAGAGATCTGATTAGCGGGAATGAGCAGTTCTTC. Amino acid sequence: CATSRDLISGNEQFF.

J is TRBJ2-3 and V is TRBV9; TRBD2 might be the D (5 bases). This CDR3 is built from 15 residues. Germline CDR1 and CDR2: SGDLS and YYNGEE. V gave up 0 bases and J gave up 4 bases, with 12 bases separating them. As DNA, the CDR3 is TGTGCCAGCAGCGTAGGTACAGCGGCTCCAGATACGCAGTATTTT. Protein product: CASSVGTAAPDTQYF.

This clone was seen only a few times. This sequence joins TRBV18 and TRBJ2-3; D is uncertain. V dropped 0 bases and J dropped 9 bases, with 7 bases sitting between them. The CDR3 totals 12 residues. CDR1 and CDR2 (germline): KGHSH, LQKENI. The CDR3 coding sequence is TGTGCCAGCTCACCACCCGAGACAACGCAGTATTTT. It translates to CASSPPETTQYF. Complete variable domain (other parts from reference TRBV18 and TRBJ2-3): NAGVMQNPRHLVRRRGQEARLRCSPMKGHSHVYWYRQLPEEGLKFMVYLQKENIIDESGMPKERFSAEFPKEGPSILRIQQVVRGDSAAYFCASSPPETTQYFGPGTRLTVL.

This chain uses TRBV19 with TRBJ1-5; D possibly corresponds to TRBD1 (6 bases). Germline V gene sequence: CDR1 LNHDA, CDR2 SQIVND (reference sequence). This CDR3 contains 14 residues. V gave up 1 base and J gave up 6 bases, with 10 bases separating them. The CDR3 sequence is CASSIAGEGQPQHF. CDR3 bases: TGTGCCAGTAGTATAGCAGGGGAGGGTCAGCCCCAGCATTTT.

The table lists this clone with a few counts. The chain employs TRBV5-4 and TRBJ1-1; the match to TRBD1 covers 7 bases. The germline V gene encodes CDR1 SGHNT and CDR2 YYREEE (reference sequence). The CDR3 loop spans 12 amino acids. After removal of 4 bases from V and 8 bases from J, the junction contained 5 bases not matched to a gene. Here the CDR3 DNA reads TGTGCCAGCAGCGGGGAGACAGGGGAAGCTTTCTTT. Translating it yields CASSGETGEAFF.

This clone occurred a few times. The CDR3 DNA follows: TGTGCCAGCAGCTTGCTCGGCGGGAACACTGAAGCTTTCTTT. This encodes CASSLLGGNTEAFF. The V and J genes are TRBV5-6 and TRBJ1-1, with no clear D. The CDR3 runs to 14 residues. Germline loops: CDR1 SGHDT, CDR2 YYEEEE. V lost 1 base and J lost 1, with 8 bases in between.

The sample holds a few counts of this clone. The chain couples TRBV10-3 to TRBJ2-1, with 7 nucleotides matching TRBD2. CDR1 and CDR2 (germline): ENHRY, SYGVKD. This CDR3 comprises 16 residues. Trimming cost V 5 bases and J 0 bases; bases outside gene matches: 7. CDR3 sequence: CAISSTAGSSYNEQFF. DNA for the CDR3: TGTGCCATCAGTTCCACAGCGGGGAGCTCCTACAATGAGCAGTTCTTC.

This clone was seen a handful of times. The rearrangement uses TRBV29-1 and TRBJ2-7, with a possible D match to TRBD2 (6 bases). CDR3 size: 12 residues. Trimming pared 4 bases from V and 3 bases from J, leaving 10 bases between. Germline-derived CDR1 and CDR2 are SQVTM and ANQGSEA. The CDR3 DNA reads as TGCAGCGTTGGGCCGGGGGACTACGAGCAGTACTTC. Amino acids: CSVGPGDYEQYF.

This rearrangement joins TRBV30 to TRBJ1-1, with 7 bases lining up with TRBD1. V lost 3 bases and J lost 5; bases outside the gene matches: 6. CDR1 is GTSNPN and CDR2 is SVGIG in the germline V gene (reference sequence). This CDR3 is built from 13 residues. Here the CDR3 reads CAWREQGSTEAFF. The DNA of the CDR3 is TGTGCCTGGAGAGAACAGGGGTCTACTGAAGCTTTCTTT.

This clone was picked up a small number of times. This chain links TRBV7-8 with TRBJ2-3, with 8 bases fitting TRBD1. The CDR3 consists of 15 residues. CDR1 and CDR2 from the germline V gene are SGHVS and FQNEAQ. Trimming took 5 bases from V and 3 from J; bases not matched to a gene: 7. The CDR3 spells CASSHYRDRTDTQYF. The DNA for the CDR3 is TGTGCCAGCAGCCACTACCGGGACAGGACAGATACGCAGTATTTT.

There are a few counts of this clone. This chain links TRBV5-1 with TRBJ1-1; D gene uncertain. This CDR3 comprises 16 residues. Trimming took 0 bases from V and 1 from J, leaving 13 bases between them. Germline CDR1 and CDR2: SGHRS and YFSETQ. CDR3: CASSLAHLVGNTEAFF. Here the CDR3 DNA reads TGCGCCAGCAGCTTGGCGCACCTCGTCGGGAACACTGAAGCTTTCTTT.

The J gene is TRBJ2-1, the V gene TRBV5-1, with D perhaps matching TRBD1 (6 bases). V was trimmed by 5 bases and J by 3 bases, leaving 12 bases between them. CDR1 and CDR2 from the germline V gene are SGHRS and YFSETQ. The CDR3 consists of 14 residues. CDR3: CASSPGTNYNEQFF. CDR3 nucleotide sequence: TGCGCCAGCAGTCCCGGGACAAACTACAATGAGCAGTTCTTC.

This clone showed up just a few times. This chain uses TRBV2 with TRBJ1-5; D unclear. Trimming took off 6 bases at V and 13 bases at J, with 13 bases between the two ends. The CDR3 covers 11 residues. CDR1 is SNHLY, CDR2 FYNNEI, per germline. CDR3: CASSLLSLQHF. DNA for the CDR3: TGTGCCAGCAGCCTTCTTTCTCTTCAGCATTTT.

The chain combines TRBV7-2 with TRBJ2-3; 8 nucleotides match TRBD2. V lost 2 bases and J lost 3; bases outside the gene matches: 4. The CDR3 spans 15 residues. Germline V lookup: CDR1 SGHTA, CDR2 FQGNSA. CDR3 nucleotides: TGTGCCAGCAGCTTAATCGGGGGGGCAACAGATACGCAGTATTTT. This sequence encodes CASSLIGGATDTQYF.

Only a few counts were recorded for this clone. The chain recombines TRBV19 with TRBJ2-6; maybe TRBD2 (7 bases). The CDR3 runs 16 residues. Trimming removed 3 bases at V and 2 bases at J, with 11 bases between. Germline loops: CDR1 LNHDA, CDR2 SQIVND (reference sequence). The chain's CDR3 is CASSIRGGTGANVLTF. For the CDR3, the DNA is TGTGCCAGTAGTATTAGGGGGGGCACTGGGGCCAACGTCCTGACTTTC. The variable domain in full, with the rest retrieved from reference TRBV19 and TRBJ2-6, is DGGITQSPKYLFRKEGQNVTLSCEQNLNHDAMYWYRQDPGQGLRLIYYSQIVNDFQKGDIAEGYSVSREKKESFPLTVTSAQKNPTAFYLCASSIRGGTGANVLTFGAGSRLTVL.

This chain joins TRBV5-1 and TRBJ1-2; TRBD1 matches 9 bases. In germline, CDR1 is SGHRS, CDR2 YFSETQ. The CDR3 consists of 13 residues. After removal of 8 bases from V and 3 bases from J, the junction contained 5 bases not matched to a gene. CDR3 in amino acids: CASGTGTHYGYTF. CDR3 nucleotides: TGCGCCAGTGGGACAGGGACCCACTATGGCTACACCTTC. The complete variable domain, with remaining parts taken from reference TRBV5-1 and TRBJ1-2, reads KAGVTQTPRYLIKTRGQQVTLSCSPISGHRSVSWYQQTPGQGLQFLFEYFSETQRNKGNFPGRFSGRQFSNSRSEMNVSTLELGDSALYLCASGTGTHYGYTFGSGTRLTVV.

The chain employs TRBV6-1 and TRBJ2-1; tentatively, D is TRBD2 (6 bases). The V end was cut by 0 bases, the J end by 0 bases, with 15 bases between. CDR1 is MNHNS, CDR2 SASEGT, per germline. The CDR3 has 18 amino acids. The CDR3 reads CASSEAVGGASSYNEQFF. The CDR3 DNA sequence: TGTGCCAGCAGTGAAGCCGTCGGAGGGGCGAGCTCCTACAATGAGCAGTTCTTC.

The chain carries TRBV30 and TRBJ2-1; 9 nucleotides agree with TRBD2. Trimming cost V 3 bases and J 7 bases; bases outside gene matches: 7. Germline loops: CDR1 GTSNPN, CDR2 SVGIG (reference sequence). The CDR3 has 14 residues. CDR3 region: CAWSMAGGMNEQFF. CDR3 coding DNA: TGTGCCTGGAGCATGGCGGGAGGGATGAATGAGCAGTTCTTC.